The 8 T cell receptor beta chains below were found in one sample sequenced in a study of glioma-infiltrating T cells after dendritic cell vaccination. TCRdb keeps only in-frame clones here, not all; method: immunoSEQ multiplex PCR. The sample shows about 67,000 clones, approximately 80% of them seen only once. The sample in question was blood, obtained before dendritic cell vaccination. These receptors were collected from a human donor with glioblastoma.

The chain recombines TRBV9 with TRBJ1-1; 7 positions agree with TRBD1. Germline V gene sequence: CDR1 SGDLS, CDR2 YYNGEE. There are 13 residues in the CDR3. J lost 6 bases, V lost 0 bases, and 2 bases had no gene match. The DNA of the CDR3 is TGTGCCAGCAGCGTAGAGCAGGGGGCTGAAGCTTTCTTT. It yields the protein CASSVEQGAEAFF.

V and J are TRBV2 and TRBJ1-1; a possible D gene is TRBD1 (6 bases). Germline V gene sequence: CDR1 SNHLY, CDR2 FYNNEI. Deletions cut 4 bases from V and 0 bases from J, with 12 bases between. The CDR3 is 15 residues long. The CDR3 DNA reads as TGTGCCAGCAGTGTCGACAGGTACATGAACACTGAAGCTTTCTTT. Protein: CASSVDRYMNTEAFF.

This clone was seen a handful of times. This sequence joins TRBV4-2 and TRBJ2-4, with 13 bases lining up with TRBD2. There are 19 residues in the CDR3. V lost 0 bases, J lost 0 bases, and 5 bases stayed unmatched. Germline CDR1 and CDR2: LGHNA and YNFKEQ. This CDR3 reads CASSQETSGGDRAKNIQYF. The CDR3 DNA reads as TGTGCCAGCAGCCAAGAAACTAGCGGGGGGGACCGAGCCAAAAACATTCAGTACTTC.

V and J are TRBV12-5 and TRBJ1-3; possibly TRBD1 for D (5 bases). This CDR3 region has 14 residues. V shed 7 bases and J shed 2 bases, with 12 bases lying between them. The germline gives CDR1 LGHNT, CDR2 FRNRAP. CDR3 loop: CASASSGPGNTIYF. CDR3 coding DNA: TGTGCTAGTGCCTCATCAGGGCCTGGAAACACCATATATTTT.

This clone was counted only a few times. V gene TRBV4-2 combines with J gene TRBJ1-1, with D maybe TRBD1 (6 bases). This CDR3 region has 14 residues. The V gene's germline CDR1 is LGHNA and CDR2 YNFKEQ. Trimming pared 5 bases from V and 1 base from J, leaving 11 bases between. The CDR3 reads CASSLGRGNTEAFF. Written as DNA, the CDR3 is TGTGCCAGCAGCTTGGGCAGGGGGAACACTGAAGCTTTCTTT.

The gene calls are TRBV5-4 and TRBJ1-2, with 10 bases aligning to TRBD1. Germline-derived CDR1 and CDR2 are SGHNT and YYREEE (reference sequence). Germline trimming cut 9 bases from V and 2 bases from J; bases unmatched to any gene: 4. The length of the CDR3 is 13 residues. CDR3 DNA: TGTGCCACCCGGACAGGGGGGAACTATGGCTACACCTTC. This encodes CATRTGGNYGYTF.

The chain couples TRBV29-1 to TRBJ1-1; TRBD1 might be the D (5 bases). This CDR3 is 12 amino acids long. Germline lookup yields CDR1 SQVTM and CDR2 ANQGSEA. V gave up 8 bases and J gave up 4 bases, with 14 bases separating them. CDR3 sequence (DNA): TGCAGCACTGGAGGGGAGGGCACTGAAGCTTTCTTT. It is translated as CSTGGEGTEAFF.

This chain connects TRBV12-5 to TRBJ2-7; 8 bases line up with TRBD1. The length of the CDR3 is 16 residues. Germline CDR1 LGHNT, CDR2 FRNRAP. Trimming took 5 bases from V and 2 from J; bases not matched to a gene: 11. The CDR3 DNA follows: TGTGCTAGTGGTGCGTCCGGGACAGGACATGCCTACGAGCAGTACTTC. Its translation: CASGASGTGHAYEQYF.